This T cell receptor beta chain is from a study of CD8+ T cells in alopecia areata. Broader study findings: Scalp sample data also include resident alphabeta T cells from normal skin. Many of the expanded lesional clones endured in scalp and blood while on tofacitinib.

Of note for this clone: Antigen unknown.

Germline values: CDR1 SGHDT, CDR2 YYEEEE. V lost 2 bases and J lost 4; bases outside the gene matches: 12. The CDR3 has 16 residues. Treatment noted: oral pan-JAK inhibitor, 5-10 mg twice daily. From alopecia areata patients, lesional scalp punch biopsies and peripheral blood were collected. After isolation, RNA underwent reverse transcription to generate cDNA as the sequencing template. The data were produced by immunoSEQ multiplex PCR, yet TCRdb's version contains in-frame clones alone and is incomplete. The sample yields 150,000 to 200,000 clones, roughly 60% seen once. The chain uses TRBV5-6 and TRBJ2-7; TRBD1 matches 7 bases. This TCR was sampled from a human donor with alopecia areata. Sequencing was performed on CD4+ T cells sorted from blood, taken at week 24, from a patient treated with tofacitinib. The DNA of the CDR3 is TGTGCCAGCAGCTTTGTGACCGGGACAGCAGATTACGAGCAGTACTTC. Protein product: CASSFVTGTADYEQYF.